The rows below give T cell receptor beta chains drawn from one sample of a study of blood T cell repertoires in COVID-19. Sequencing used immunoSEQ multiplex PCR; TCRdb keeps in-frame clones, though not all of them. The sample records roughly 230,000 clones, about 83% being singletons. Specimen: peripheral blood. The source is a man aged 50 to 60 with acute or convalescent COVID-19. Each CDR3 is given without its conserved first and last residue. A D gene is named only where the DNA matches it firmly.

J | D | V | CDR3
TRBJ1-6 | NA | TRBV28 | AITAQGNYNSPLH
TRBJ2-7 | NA | TRBV11-1 | ASSSGVEQY
TRBJ2-7 | NA | TRBV6-6 | ASSYPLALNEQY
TRBJ2-3 | TRBD2 | TRBV18 | ASSPLAGDTDTQY
TRBJ1-6 | TRBD1 | TRBV15 | ATSRRGQREGGSPLH
TRBJ2-1 | TRBD2 | TRBV5-1 | ASSLGGGEPNEQF
TRBJ2-1 | TRBD2 | TRBV4-1 | ASSQDGTSGIYNEQF
TRBJ2-7 | NA | TRBV11-2 | ASSLRLVGSYEQY
TRBJ1-6 | TRBD1 | TRBV28 | ASSIRTGGNSPLH
TRBJ2-4 | NA | TRBV5-1 | ASSRSKKDIQY
TRBJ1-6 | TRBD1 | TRBV6-5 | ASTYIGTDNSPLH
TRBJ2-7 | TRBD2 | TRBV7-9 | ASSVIAGGEEQY
TRBJ1-4 | TRBD1 | TRBV7-8 | ASSPRQGGIEKLF
TRBJ2-1 | NA | TRBV2 | ASSESGGALDEQF
TRBJ1-2 | NA | TRBV11-2 | ASSATGYGYT
TRBJ1-6 | NA | TRBV6-1 | ASSETGHFVSPLH